The present TCR beta chain was sequenced within a study of blood T cell repertoires in COVID-19. Background on the study: Some COVID-19 samples were acute and others convalescent; all came from the United States, Italy and Spain.

Germline CDR1 and CDR2: KGHSH and LQKENI. J was trimmed by 6 bases and V by 3 bases; bases with no gene match: 4. The CDR3 has 14 residues. Method: immunoSEQ multiplex PCR; TCRdb's copy keeps in-frame clones and lacks some. Of about 150,000 clones in the sample, 85% to 90% are singletons; the top ten hold about 7%. The V and J genes are TRBV18 and TRBJ2-2; 7 positions match TRBD2. Sequencing used peripheral blood. This TCR was sampled from a man between 45 and 60 years old with active or convalescent COVID-19. CDR3: CASSPGRASGELFF. CDR3 in DNA: TGTGCCAGCTCACCTGGGAGGGCCTCCGGGGAGCTGTTTTTT.